This entry lists 29 T cell receptor beta chains sequenced from one sample in a study of glioma-infiltrating T cells after dendritic cell vaccination. The assay was immunoSEQ multiplex PCR, and TCRdb's table has in-frame clones only and misses some. This sample has about 92,000 clones, with 65% to 90% found just once. The material sequenced was blood, taken before dendritic cell vaccination. The receptors originated from a human donor with glioblastoma.

This clone was seen a few times. The rearrangement uses TRBV4-3 and TRBJ2-3; 13 nucleotides align to TRBD2. The germline V gene has CDR1 LGHNA and CDR2 YSLEER. Losses at the gene ends were 2 bases for V and 5 bases for J; bases not matched to a gene: 1. The CDR3 is 15 amino acids. CDR3 region: CASSQWTSGRDTQYF. For the CDR3, the DNA is TGCGCCAGCAGCCAATGGACTAGCGGGAGAGATACGCAGTATTTT.

The rearrangement links TRBV7-7 to TRBJ2-7, with 10 bases that match TRBD1. V lost 5 bases and J lost 5; bases outside the gene matches: 9. From germline, CDR1 is SSHAT and CDR2 FNYEAQ (reference sequence). The CDR3 spans 15 residues. The DNA for the CDR3 is TGTGCCAGCAGCCTTAGCTGGGACAGGGGCAACGAGCAGTACTTC. It yields the protein CASSLSWDRGNEQYF.

The chain carries TRBV27 and TRBJ1-2; D unresolved. Germline CDR1 MNHEY, CDR2 SMNVEV (reference sequence). This CDR3 region has 15 residues. V lost 5 bases and J 3 bases, leaving 16 bases between the germline ends. CDR3 sequence reads: CASSLAGLDDYGYTF. The CDR3 nucleotides are TGTGCCAGCAGTCTCGCGGGCCTGGATGACTATGGCTACACCTTC.

V usage is TRBV15 and J usage is TRBJ2-3; 9 bases are shared with TRBD1. Germline assignment: CDR1 LNHNV and CDR2 YYDKDF (reference sequence). After removal of 0 bases from V and 4 bases from J, the junction contained 11 bases not matched to a gene. The CDR3 contains 18 residues. Here the CDR3 DNA reads TGTGCCACCAGCAGAGATGTAATTAGAGGACAGGGGCCAGATACGCAGTATTTT. Its protein product is CATSRDVIRGQGPDTQYF.

The V call is TRBV14, the J call TRBJ2-7; 7 nucleotides align to TRBD1. J was trimmed by 4 bases and V by 3 bases; bases with no gene match: 12. CDR3 size: 16 residues. Germline V gene sequence: CDR1 SGHDN, CDR2 FVKESK. CDR3 DNA sequence: TGTGCCAGCAGCCATTCAGGGGGTCTTAGCGCTTACGAGCAGTACTTC. Translation: CASSHSGGLSAYEQYF. Looking up the rest from reference TRBV14 and TRBJ2-7 gives the full variable domain: EAGVTQFPSHSVIEKGQTVTLRCDPISGHDNLYWYRRVMGKEIKFLLHFVKESKQDESGMPNNRFLAERTGGTYSTLKVQPAELEDSGVYFCASSHSGGLSAYEQYFGPGTRLTVT.

The chain combines TRBV6-5 with TRBJ1-6, with 8 bases fitting TRBD1. Germline assignment: CDR1 MNHEY and CDR2 SVGAGI. CDR3 size: 16 residues. Unmatched junction bases numbered 11, after V lost 0 bases and J lost 13 bases. CDR3 loop: CASSYSIVTGESPLHF. CDR3 bases: TGTGCCAGCAGTTACTCGATCGTGACAGGGGAGTCTCCCCTCCACTTT.

This chain uses TRBV9 with TRBJ2-2; 7 bases match TRBD1. Per the germline V gene, CDR1 is SGDLS and CDR2 is YYNGEE. The V gene end was trimmed by 0 bases and the J gene end by 7 bases; junction bases not matched to a gene: 0. This CDR3 spans 13 amino acids. The CDR3 region is CASSVGQGGELFF. CDR3 nucleotides: TGTGCCAGCAGCGTAGGACAGGGCGGGGAGCTGTTTTTT.

The V and J genes are TRBV7-9 and TRBJ2-7; possibly TRBD1 for D (5 bases). Germline CDR1 is SEHNR and CDR2 is FQNEAQ (reference sequence). The CDR3 is 12 residues long. V was pared by 3 bases and J by 6 bases, with 9 bases between. This CDR3 is CASSFPGFEQYF. The CDR3 DNA follows: TGTGCCAGCAGCTTTCCAGGGTTCGAGCAGTACTTC.

V is TRBV18 and J is TRBJ2-3, with a possible D match to TRBD2 (6 bases). Germline-derived CDR1 and CDR2 are KGHSH and LQKENI. Trimming left V 0 bases short and J 1 base short, with 14 bases between. CDR3 length: 17 residues. CDR3 DNA: TGTGCCAGCTCACCACCGAATAGACTAGTAGGCACAGATACGCAGTATTTT. It yields the protein CASSPPNRLVGTDTQYF.

This clone has a single count. The rearrangement links TRBV25-1 to TRBJ2-5; 13 bases are shared with TRBD2. J gave up 1 base and V 6 bases, and 2 bases lay outside the gene matches. CDR1 and CDR2 (germline): MGHDK, SYGVNS. The CDR3 is made up of 15 amino acids. For the CDR3, the DNA is TGTGCCAGCAGCGGACTAGCGGGAGCCCAAGAGACCCAGTACTTC. As protein: CASSGLAGAQETQYF.

This chain connects TRBV7-9 to TRBJ2-7; 7 bases line up with TRBD1. V was clipped by 5 bases and J by 0 bases; unmatched bases: 7. The CDR3 consists of 15 residues. The germline gives CDR1 SEHNR, CDR2 FQNEAQ (reference sequence). CDR3 DNA: TGTGCCAGCAGCAAGCCGGGACAGCCCTCCTACGAGCAGTACTTC. Protein sequence: CASSKPGQPSYEQYF.

The V and J genes are TRBV5-1 and TRBJ2-7; TRBD1 agrees at 7 bases. CDR1 and CDR2 (germline): SGHRS, YFSETQ. This CDR3 has 14 residues. The trim removed 7 bases at V and 0 bases at J, leaving 7 bases unmatched. The CDR3 region is CASRPGTASYEQYF. CDR3 bases: TGCGCCAGCCGCCCGGGGACAGCCTCCTACGAGCAGTACTTC.

In its sample, this clone was seen a few times. This chain connects TRBV6-5 to TRBJ1-3, with 7 bases fitting TRBD1. Germline V CDR1 and CDR2: MNHEY, SVGAGI. The CDR3 is made up of 14 amino acids. The J segment lost 8 bases and the V segment lost 8 bases, leaving 12 bases of the junction unmatched. Here the CDR3 reads CASSLGQQGYTIYF. CDR3 in DNA: TGTGCCAGCTCCTTGGGACAGCAAGGATACACCATATATTTT.

This sequence joins TRBV6-5 and TRBJ2-2; unclear D gene. Trimming pared 0 bases from V and 9 bases from J, leaving 8 bases between. Looked up from germline, CDR1 is MNHEY and CDR2 is SVGAGI. The CDR3 contains 13 residues. In DNA, the CDR3 is TGTGCCAGCAGTTACTCGCGTCTCCGGGAGCTGTTTTTT. Its translation is CASSYSRLRELFF.

The J gene is TRBJ2-1, the V gene TRBV2; 12 positions agree with TRBD2. CDR3 size: 15 residues. V lost 6 bases and J lost 12; bases outside the gene matches: 12. In germline, CDR1 is SNHLY, CDR2 FYNNEI. This CDR3 reads CASRKGLAGGYGQFF. As DNA, the CDR3 is TGTGCCAGCAGGAAAGGGCTAGCGGGGGGGTATGGGCAGTTCTTC.

V is TRBV9 and J is TRBJ1-1; 10 nucleotides agree with TRBD1. CDR1 SGDLS and CDR2 YYNGEE come from the germline V gene. With V trimmed by 4 bases and J by 1 base, 4 bases remained unmatched. CDR3 length: 15 amino acids. The CDR3 DNA sequence: TGTGCCAGCAGCCCCCGACAGGGGGCGAACACTGAAGCTTTCTTT. It codes for CASSPRQGANTEAFF.

This clone was seen only a few times. The rearrangement joins TRBV5-5 to TRBJ2-6, with a possible D match to TRBD2 (6 bases). Germline V gene lookup returns CDR1 SGHKS and CDR2 YYEKEE (reference sequence). The ends were cut back, 0 bases at V and 6 bases at J, with 22 bases in the middle. The CDR3 length is 19 residues. This CDR3 is CASSLEGLPNLRKANVLTF. DNA of the CDR3: TGTGCCAGCAGCTTGGAAGGACTACCGAACCTGAGAAAGGCCAACGTCCTGACTTTC.

The chain links TRBV21-1 to TRBJ2-7; the D call TRBD1 from the table was never checked on the DNA. TRBV21-1 is tagged as a pseudogene. The CDR3 totals 16 residues. The CDR3 sequence is CASYEVAGQGPYEQYF. CDR3 DNA: TGTGCCAGCTACGAGGTGGCGGGACAGGGCCCCTACGAGCAGTACTTC.

In this sample, this clone turned up a few times. This chain joins TRBV6-4 and TRBJ2-3; D perhaps matches TRBD1 (5 bases). Looked up from germline, CDR1 is MRHNA and CDR2 is SNTAGT. The V end lost 2 bases, the J end lost 4 bases, and 10 bases lay between the germline ends. The CDR3 totals 14 residues. DNA of the CDR3: TGTGCCAGCAGTGACGGAACAGGCTCAGATACGCAGTATTTT. Translated: CASSDGTGSDTQYF.

The chain has TRBV6-1 and TRBJ2-5, with D perhaps matching TRBD2 (6 bases). In germline, CDR1 is MNHNS, CDR2 SASEGT. The CDR3 runs to 13 residues. The V gene lost 4 bases and the J gene lost 2 bases, with 8 bases spanning the gap. The CDR3 DNA sequence: TGTGCCAGCAGTGGGGGGGTACAAGAGACCCAGTACTTC. Translated: CASSGGVQETQYF.

J is TRBJ1-2 and V is TRBV28; D uncertain. Germline V gene data show CDR1 as MDHEN and CDR2 as SYDVKM. The CDR3 runs 14 residues. Trimming stripped 7 bases from V and 4 bases from J, with 16 bases between. CDR3 in amino acids: CASTSGRTPYGYTF. In DNA, the CDR3 is TGTGCCAGCACCTCCGGGAGGACTCCCTATGGCTACACCTTC.

This chain uses TRBV29-1 with TRBJ2-4, with 7 bases lining up with TRBD1. Germline CDR1 and CDR2: SQVTM and ANQGSEA. Trimming took 4 bases from V and 7 from J; bases not matched to a gene: 4. The CDR3 has 12 amino acids. This chain's CDR3 is CSVVETGNIQYF. CDR3 DNA sequence: TGCAGCGTTGTTGAGACAGGGAACATTCAGTACTTC.

The rearrangement uses TRBV18 and TRBJ2-7; 8 bases line up with TRBD2. Trimming removed 5 bases from V and 0 bases from J; junction bases left unmatched: 12. Germline values: CDR1 KGHSH, CDR2 LQKENI. This CDR3 has 17 residues. The CDR3, as DNA: TGTGCCAGCTCAAGGTCAGGCGTAGCGGGAAGCTCCTACGAGCAGTACTTC. Residues: CASSRSGVAGSSYEQYF.

In its sample, this clone was seen a few times. The rearrangement joins TRBV5-1 to TRBJ2-7; no definite D call. CDR1 and CDR2 from the germline V gene are SGHRS and YFSETQ. V lost 0 bases and J 3 bases, leaving 13 bases between the germline ends. The CDR3 runs 15 residues. The CDR3 nucleotides are TGCGCCAGCAGCTTGGTATTCGGGTCCCTCTACGAGCAGTACTTC. Encoded protein: CASSLVFGSLYEQYF.

This clone was seen a single time. V is TRBV30 and J is TRBJ2-2; TRBD1 matches 9 bases. The CDR3 runs to 14 residues. CDR1 and CDR2 from the germline V gene are GTSNPN and SVGIG (reference sequence). The junction had 4 bases not matched to a gene; V was cut back by 3 bases and J by 5 bases. DNA of the CDR3: TGTGCCTGGAGGCGACAGGGGGGGACCGGGGAGCTGTTTTTT. This codes for CAWRRQGGTGELFF. The full variable domain, with the rest looked up from reference TRBV30 and TRBJ2-2, is SQTIHQWPATLVQPVGSPLSLECTVEGTSNPNLYWYRQAAGRGLQLLFYSVGIGQISSEVPQNLSASRPQDRQFILSSKKLLLSDSGFYLCAWRRQGGTGELFFGEGSRLTVL.

V is TRBV9 and J is TRBJ2-5; 11 bases line up with TRBD1. Germline lookup yields CDR1 SGDLS and CDR2 YYNGEE. The trim removed 0 bases at V and 4 bases at J, leaving 8 bases unmatched. The CDR3 is 17 amino acids. The CDR3 loop reads CASSVAGTGGGSETQYF. In DNA, the CDR3 is TGTGCCAGCAGCGTAGCTGGGACAGGGGGTGGGTCAGAGACCCAGTACTTC.

Only a few counts were recorded for this clone. The chain has TRBV7-9 and TRBJ1-1; unclear D gene. V lost 3 bases and J lost 4, with 9 bases in between. Germline V gene lookup returns CDR1 SEHNR and CDR2 FQNEAQ (reference sequence). This CDR3 comprises 13 residues. CDR3 region: CASSFDSPTEAFF. The CDR3 DNA reads TGTGCCAGCAGCTTCGACTCGCCCACTGAAGCTTTCTTT.

J is TRBJ2-3 and V is TRBV28; 8 nucleotides agree with TRBD1. V lost 7 bases and J lost 2; bases outside the gene matches: 8. There are 15 residues in the CDR3. Germline V lookup: CDR1 MDHEN, CDR2 SYDVKM. The CDR3 region is CASNPRTGYTDTQYF. CDR3 coding DNA: TGTGCCAGCAATCCGAGGACAGGGTACACAGATACGCAGTATTTT.

Here the CDR3 reads CASSSRDRGLSNYGYTF. CDR3 sequence (DNA): TGTGCCAGCAGCAGCCGGGACAGGGGCTTATCTAACTATGGCTACACCTTC. V is TRBV7-2 and J is TRBJ1-2; TRBD1 agrees at 10 bases. The CDR3 is 17 amino acids. Trimming cost V 5 bases and J 0 bases; bases outside gene matches: 9. Germline V CDR1 and CDR2: SGHTA, FQGNSA.